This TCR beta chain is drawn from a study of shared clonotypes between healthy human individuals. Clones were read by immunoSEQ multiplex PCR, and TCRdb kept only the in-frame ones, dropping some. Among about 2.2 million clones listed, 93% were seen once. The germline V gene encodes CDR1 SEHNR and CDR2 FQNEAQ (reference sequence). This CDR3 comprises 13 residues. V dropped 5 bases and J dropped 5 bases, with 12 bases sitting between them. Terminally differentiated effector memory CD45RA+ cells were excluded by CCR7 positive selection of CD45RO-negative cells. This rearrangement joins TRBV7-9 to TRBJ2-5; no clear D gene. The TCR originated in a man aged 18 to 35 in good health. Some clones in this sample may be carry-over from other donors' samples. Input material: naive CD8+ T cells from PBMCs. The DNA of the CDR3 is TGTGCCAGCAGCGCCCCCGCCTCGGAGACCCAGTACTTC. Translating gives CASSAPASETQYF.